This is a list of T cell receptor beta chains from one sample in a study of spatial heterogeneity in lung cancer. TCRdb called the 5' RACE reads again in MiXCR, with one record for every CDR3 protein. The table shows approximately 92,000 distinct CDR3 sequences, with roughly 12% occurring only once. Source: PBMCs, taken at surgery. Receptors were obtained from a male donor with early-stage non-small cell lung cancer. Each CDR3 is given with its conserved first and last residue.

>TRBV4-3
CASSQDRAGAYEQYF
>TRBV20-1
CSARVLNTEAFF
>TRBV7-8
CASSLSAGNYGYTF
>TRBV29-1
CSGGTSGYNEQFF
>TRBV6-5
CASSSRTSPGYF
>TRBV7-9
CASSLLDYGYTF
>TRBV5-1
CASSNPGRSSYNEQFF
>TRBV11-2
CASSLSGSYNEQFF
>TRBV7-2
CASSLESTRASYDGYTF
>TRBV23-1
CASSQGQGAPGANVLTF
>TRBV7-2
CASTLSGGGETQYF
>TRBV2
CASSEGLAGGTDTQYF
>TRBV7-2
CASSPRTSGRWADTQYF
>TRBV7-2
CASSLVPDATRVAFF
>TRBV27
CASSFGTGGTEAFF
>TRBV7-3
CASSRGLAGTGELFF
>TRBV4-3
CASSRGLELGGRETQYF
>TRBV6-1
CASRATASTDTQYF
>TRBV10-3
CAISPQIDEQYF
>TRBV12-3/TRBV12-4
CASSRDRATEAFF
>TRBV12-3/TRBV12-4
CASSTRQGWETQYF
>TRBV2
CASSVRRESNQPQHF
>TRBV6-1
CAIEDFSYEQYF
>TRBV5-1
CAGGRRSSYEQYF
>TRBV6-5
CASSYSLRAGNTEAFF
>TRBV12-3/TRBV12-4
CASSLASRTIYF
>TRBV6-2/TRBV6-3
CASSEGQSYNQPQHF
>TRBV20-1
CSAPNRPGEKLFF
>TRBV6-5
CASSYFFGNQPQHF
>TRBV9
CASSRQGASDTQYF
>TRBV2
CASRDTLIYNEQFF
>TRBV9
CASSTIGRDTQYF